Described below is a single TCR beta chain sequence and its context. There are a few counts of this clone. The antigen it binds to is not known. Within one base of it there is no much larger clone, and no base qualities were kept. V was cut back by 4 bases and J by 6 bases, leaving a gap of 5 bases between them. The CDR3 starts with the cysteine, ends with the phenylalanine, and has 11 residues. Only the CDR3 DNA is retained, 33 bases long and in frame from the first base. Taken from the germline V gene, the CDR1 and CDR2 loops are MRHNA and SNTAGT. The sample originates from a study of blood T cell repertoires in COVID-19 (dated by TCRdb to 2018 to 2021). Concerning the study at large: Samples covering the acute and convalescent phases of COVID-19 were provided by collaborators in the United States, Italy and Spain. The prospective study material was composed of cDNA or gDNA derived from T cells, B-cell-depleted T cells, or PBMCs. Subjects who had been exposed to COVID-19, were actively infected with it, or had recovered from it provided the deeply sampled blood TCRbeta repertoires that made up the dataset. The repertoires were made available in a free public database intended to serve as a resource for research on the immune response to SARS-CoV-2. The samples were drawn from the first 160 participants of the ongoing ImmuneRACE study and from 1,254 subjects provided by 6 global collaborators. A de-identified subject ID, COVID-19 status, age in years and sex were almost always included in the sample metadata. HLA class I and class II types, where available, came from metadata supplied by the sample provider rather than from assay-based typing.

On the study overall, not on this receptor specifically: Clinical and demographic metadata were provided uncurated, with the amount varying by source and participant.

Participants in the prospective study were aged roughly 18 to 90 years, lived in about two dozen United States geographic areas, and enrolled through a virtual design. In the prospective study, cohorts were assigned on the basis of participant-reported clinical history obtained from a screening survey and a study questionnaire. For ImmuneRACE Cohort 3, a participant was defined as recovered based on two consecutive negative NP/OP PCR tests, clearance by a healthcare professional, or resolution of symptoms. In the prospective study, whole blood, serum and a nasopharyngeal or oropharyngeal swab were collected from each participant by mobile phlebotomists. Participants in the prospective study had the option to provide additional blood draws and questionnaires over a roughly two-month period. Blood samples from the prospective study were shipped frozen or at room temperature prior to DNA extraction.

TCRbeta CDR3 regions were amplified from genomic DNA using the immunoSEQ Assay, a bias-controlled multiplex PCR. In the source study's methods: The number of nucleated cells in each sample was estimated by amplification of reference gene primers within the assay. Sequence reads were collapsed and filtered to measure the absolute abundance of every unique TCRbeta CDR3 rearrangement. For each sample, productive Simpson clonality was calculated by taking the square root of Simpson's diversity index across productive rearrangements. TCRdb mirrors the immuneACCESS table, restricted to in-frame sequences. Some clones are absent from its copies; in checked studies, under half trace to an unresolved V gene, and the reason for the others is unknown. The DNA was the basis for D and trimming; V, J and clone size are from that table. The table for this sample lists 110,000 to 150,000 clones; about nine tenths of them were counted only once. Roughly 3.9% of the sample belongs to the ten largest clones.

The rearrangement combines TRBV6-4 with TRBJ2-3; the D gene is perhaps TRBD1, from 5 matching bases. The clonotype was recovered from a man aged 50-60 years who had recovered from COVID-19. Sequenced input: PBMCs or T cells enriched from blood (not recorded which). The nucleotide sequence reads TGTGCCAGCAGTGCAGGGGATACGCAGTATTTT. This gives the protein CASSAGDTQYF.